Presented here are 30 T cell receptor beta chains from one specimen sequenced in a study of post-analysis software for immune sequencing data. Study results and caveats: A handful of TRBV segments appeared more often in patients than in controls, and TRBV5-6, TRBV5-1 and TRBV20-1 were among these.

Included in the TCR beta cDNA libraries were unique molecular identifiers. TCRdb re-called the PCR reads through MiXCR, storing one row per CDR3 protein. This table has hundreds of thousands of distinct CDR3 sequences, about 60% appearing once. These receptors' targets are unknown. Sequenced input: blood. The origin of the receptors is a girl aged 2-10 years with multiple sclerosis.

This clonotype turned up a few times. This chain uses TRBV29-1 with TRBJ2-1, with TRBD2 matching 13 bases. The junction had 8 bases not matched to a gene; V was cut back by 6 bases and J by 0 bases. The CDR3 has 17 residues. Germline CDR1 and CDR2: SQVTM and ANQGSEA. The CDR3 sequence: CSVGTSGVWGSYNEQFF. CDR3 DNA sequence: TGCAGCGTGGGGACTAGCGGGGTATGGGGCTCCTACAATGAGCAGTTCTTC.

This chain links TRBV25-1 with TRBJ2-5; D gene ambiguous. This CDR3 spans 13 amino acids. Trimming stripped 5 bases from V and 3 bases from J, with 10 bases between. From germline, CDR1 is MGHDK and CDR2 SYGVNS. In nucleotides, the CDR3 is TGTGCCAGCAGTCCGACAATTAAAGAGACCCAGTACTTC. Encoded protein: CASSPTIKETQYF.

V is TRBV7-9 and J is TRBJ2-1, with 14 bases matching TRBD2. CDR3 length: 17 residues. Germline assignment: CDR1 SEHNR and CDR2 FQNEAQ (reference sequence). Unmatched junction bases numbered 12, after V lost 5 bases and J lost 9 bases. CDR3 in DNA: TGTGCCAGCAGCCCTGGCCCGGGACTAGCGGGAGCCGGTGAGCAGTTCTTC. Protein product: CASSPGPGLAGAGEQFF. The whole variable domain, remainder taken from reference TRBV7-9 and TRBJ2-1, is DTGVSQNPRHKITKRGQNVTFRCDPISEHNRLYWYRQTLGQGPEFLTYFQNEAQLEKSRLLSDRFSAERPKGSFSTLEIQRTEQGDSAMYLCASSPGPGLAGAGEQFFGPGTRLTVL.

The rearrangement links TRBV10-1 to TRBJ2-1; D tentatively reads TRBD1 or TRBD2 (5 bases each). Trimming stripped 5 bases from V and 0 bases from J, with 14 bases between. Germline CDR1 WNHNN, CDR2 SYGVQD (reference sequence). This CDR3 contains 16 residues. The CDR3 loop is CASSTGTAVSYNEQFF. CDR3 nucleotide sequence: TGCGCCAGCAGTACCGGGACGGCCGTCTCCTACAATGAGCAGTTCTTC.

CDR3 region: CASSPTPNTEAFF. The CDR3, as DNA: TGCGCCAGCAGCCCTACACCGAACACTGAAGCTTTCTTT. This chain links TRBV5-1 with TRBJ1-1, with D unresolved. The germline V gene encodes CDR1 SGHRS and CDR2 YFSETQ. The CDR3 is made up of 13 amino acids. The ends were cut back, 4 bases at V and 1 base at J, with 8 bases in the middle.

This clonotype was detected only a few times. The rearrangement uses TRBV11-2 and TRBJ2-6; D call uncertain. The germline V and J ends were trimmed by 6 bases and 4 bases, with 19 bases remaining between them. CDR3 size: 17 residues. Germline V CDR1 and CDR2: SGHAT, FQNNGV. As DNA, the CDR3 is TGTGCCAGCAGGAAGACCCATCCGGTCGAGGGGGCCAACGTCCTGACTTTC. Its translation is CASRKTHPVEGANVLTF.

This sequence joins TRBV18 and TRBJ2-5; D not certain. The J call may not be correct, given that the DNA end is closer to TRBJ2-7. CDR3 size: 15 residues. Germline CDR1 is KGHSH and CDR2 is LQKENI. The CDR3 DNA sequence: TGTGCCAGCTCACCACAGGAAAACCGTTTCTACGAGCAGTACTTC. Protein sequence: CASSPQENRFYEQYF.

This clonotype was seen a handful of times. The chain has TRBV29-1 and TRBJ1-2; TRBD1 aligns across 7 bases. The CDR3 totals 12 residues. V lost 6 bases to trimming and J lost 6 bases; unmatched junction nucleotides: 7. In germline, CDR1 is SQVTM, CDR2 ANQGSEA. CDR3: CSVDREMDGYTF. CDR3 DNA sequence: TGCAGCGTAGACAGGGAAATGGATGGCTACACCTTC. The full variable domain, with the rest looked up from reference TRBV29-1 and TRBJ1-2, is SAVISQKPSRDICQRGTSLTIQCQVDSQVTMMFWYRQQPGQSLTLIATANQGSEATYESGFVIDKFPISRPNLTFSTLTVSNMSPEDSSIYLCSVDREMDGYTFGSGTRLTVV.

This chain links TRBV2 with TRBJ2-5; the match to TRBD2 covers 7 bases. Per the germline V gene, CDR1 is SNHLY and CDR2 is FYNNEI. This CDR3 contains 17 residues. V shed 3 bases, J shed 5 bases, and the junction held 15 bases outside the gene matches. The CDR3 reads CASSDDREVLIQETQYF. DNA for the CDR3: TGTGCCAGCAGTGACGATCGGGAGGTACTGATTCAGGAGACCCAGTACTTC. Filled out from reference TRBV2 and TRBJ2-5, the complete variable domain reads EPEVTQTPSHQVTQMGQEVILRCVPISNHLYFYWYRQILGQKVEFLVSFYNNEISEKSEIFDDQFSVERPDGSNFTLKIRSTKLEDSAMYFCASSDDREVLIQETQYFGPGTRLLVL.

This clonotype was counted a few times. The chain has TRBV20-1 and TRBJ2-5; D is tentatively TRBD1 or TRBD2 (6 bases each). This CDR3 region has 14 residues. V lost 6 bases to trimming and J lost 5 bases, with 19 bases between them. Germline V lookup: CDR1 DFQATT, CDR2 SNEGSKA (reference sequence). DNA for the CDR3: TGCAGTGCCCCCTCCGAGACTAGGGGGGAGACCCAGTACTTC. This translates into CSAPSETRGETQYF.

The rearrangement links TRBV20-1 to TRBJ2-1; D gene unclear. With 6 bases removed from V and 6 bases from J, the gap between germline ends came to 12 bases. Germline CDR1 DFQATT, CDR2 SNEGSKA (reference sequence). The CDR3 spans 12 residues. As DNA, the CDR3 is TGCAGTGCCACCCGACCCCGCAATGAGCAGTTCTTC. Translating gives CSATRPRNEQFF.

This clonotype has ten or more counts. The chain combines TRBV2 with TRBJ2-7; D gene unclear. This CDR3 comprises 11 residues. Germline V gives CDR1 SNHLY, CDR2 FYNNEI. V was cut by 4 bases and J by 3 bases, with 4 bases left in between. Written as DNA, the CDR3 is TGTGCCAGCAGTGGGGGCTACGAGCAGTACTTC. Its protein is CASSGGYEQYF.

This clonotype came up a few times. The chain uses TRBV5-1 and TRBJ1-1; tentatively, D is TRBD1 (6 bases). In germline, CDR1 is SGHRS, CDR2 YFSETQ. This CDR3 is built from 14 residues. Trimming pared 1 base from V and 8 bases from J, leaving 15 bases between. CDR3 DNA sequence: TGCGCCAGCAGCTTGTCCCCCCTCGACAGGGAAGCTTTCTTT. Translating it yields CASSLSPLDREAFF.

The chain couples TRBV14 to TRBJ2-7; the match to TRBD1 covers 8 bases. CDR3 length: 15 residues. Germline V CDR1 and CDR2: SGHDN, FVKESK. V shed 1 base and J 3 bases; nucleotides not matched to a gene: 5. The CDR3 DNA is TGTGCCAGCAGCCAAGTCCGGGACAGGCTCTACGAGCAGTACTTC. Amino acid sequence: CASSQVRDRLYEQYF.

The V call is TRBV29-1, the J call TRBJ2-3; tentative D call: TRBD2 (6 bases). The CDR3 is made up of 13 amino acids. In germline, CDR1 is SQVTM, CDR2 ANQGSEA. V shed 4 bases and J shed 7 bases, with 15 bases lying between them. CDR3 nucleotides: TGCAGCGTTGGACTCGGGAGTAAGAATACGCAGTATTTT. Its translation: CSVGLGSKNTQYF.

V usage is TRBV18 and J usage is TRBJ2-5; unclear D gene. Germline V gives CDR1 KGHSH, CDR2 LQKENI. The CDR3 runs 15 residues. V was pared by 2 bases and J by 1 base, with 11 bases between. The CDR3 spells CASSPSVYLQETQYF. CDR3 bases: TGTGCCAGCTCACCATCGGTCTACCTCCAAGAGACCCAGTACTTC.

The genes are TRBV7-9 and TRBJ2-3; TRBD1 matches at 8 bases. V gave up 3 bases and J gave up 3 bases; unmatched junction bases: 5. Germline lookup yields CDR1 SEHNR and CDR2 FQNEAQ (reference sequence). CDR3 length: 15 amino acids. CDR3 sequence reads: CASSFGTGRTDTQYF. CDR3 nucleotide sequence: TGTGCCAGCAGCTTCGGGACAGGTAGAACAGATACGCAGTATTTT.

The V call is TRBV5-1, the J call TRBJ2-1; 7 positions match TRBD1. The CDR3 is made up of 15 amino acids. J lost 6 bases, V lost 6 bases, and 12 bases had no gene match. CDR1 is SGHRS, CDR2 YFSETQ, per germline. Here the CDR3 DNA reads TGCGCCAGCACCTCATTGTCGACAGGGCCCAATGAGCAGTTCTTC. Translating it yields CASTSLSTGPNEQFF.

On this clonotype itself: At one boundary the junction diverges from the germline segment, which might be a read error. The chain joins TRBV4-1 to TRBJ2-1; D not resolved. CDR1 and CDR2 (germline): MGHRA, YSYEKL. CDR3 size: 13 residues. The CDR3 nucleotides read TGCGCCACCAGCATCGAGCTTTACAATGAGCAGTTCTTC. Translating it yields CATSIELYNEQFF.

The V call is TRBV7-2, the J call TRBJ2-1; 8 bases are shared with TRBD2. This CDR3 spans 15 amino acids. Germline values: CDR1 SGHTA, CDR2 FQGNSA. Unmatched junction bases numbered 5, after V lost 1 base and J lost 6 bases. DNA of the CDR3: TGTGCCAGCAGCTTAGGGACTAGCCGGGTCAATGAGCAGTTCTTC. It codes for CASSLGTSRVNEQFF.

The CDR3 is CASSLYRGVGPYNEQFF. As DNA, the CDR3 is TGTGCCAGCAGCCTATATCGAGGGGTTGGTCCCTACAATGAGCAGTTCTTC. The J gene is TRBJ2-1, the V gene TRBV7-2; D might be TRBD1 or TRBD2, each matching 5 bases. This CDR3 has 17 residues. Between the trimmed V and J ends, which lost 5 bases and 2 bases, there was a span of 19 bases. The germline V gene has CDR1 SGHTA and CDR2 FQGNSA.

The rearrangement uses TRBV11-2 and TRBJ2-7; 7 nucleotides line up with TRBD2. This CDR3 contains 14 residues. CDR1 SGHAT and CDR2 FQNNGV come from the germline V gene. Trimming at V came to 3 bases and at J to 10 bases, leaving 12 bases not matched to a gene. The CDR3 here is CASSLGGVEWAQYF. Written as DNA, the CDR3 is TGTGCCAGCAGCTTGGGAGGGGTGGAGTGGGCCCAGTACTTC.

CDR3 sequence reads: CSALRTSVEQFF. CDR3 in DNA: TGCAGTGCCTTACGGACTAGCGTCGAGCAGTTCTTC. The J gene is TRBJ2-1, the V gene TRBV20-1, with TRBD2 matching 9 bases. Unmatched junction bases numbered 7, after V lost 6 bases and J lost 10 bases. In germline, CDR1 is DFQATT, CDR2 SNEGSKA (reference sequence). The length of the CDR3 is 12 residues.

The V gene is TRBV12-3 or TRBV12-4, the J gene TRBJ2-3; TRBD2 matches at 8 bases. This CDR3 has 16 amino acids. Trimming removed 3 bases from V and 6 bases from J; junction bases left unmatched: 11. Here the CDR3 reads CASSFGLAGRGDTQYF. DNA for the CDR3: TGTGCCAGCAGTTTTGGGCTAGCGGGCCGGGGGGATACGCAGTATTTT.

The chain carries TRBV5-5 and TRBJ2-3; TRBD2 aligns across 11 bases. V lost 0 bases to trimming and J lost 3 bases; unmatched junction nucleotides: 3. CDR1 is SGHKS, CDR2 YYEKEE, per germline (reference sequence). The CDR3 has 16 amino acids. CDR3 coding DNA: TGTGCCAGCAGCTTGGTTAGCGGGGGGGCAACAGATACGCAGTATTTT. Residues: CASSLVSGGATDTQYF. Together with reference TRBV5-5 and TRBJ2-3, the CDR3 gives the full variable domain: DAGVTQSPTHLIKTRGQQVTLRCSPISGHKSVSWYQQVLGQGPQFIFQYYEKEERGRGNFPDRFSARQFPNYSSELNVNALLLGDSALYLCASSLVSGGATDTQYFGPGTRLTVL.

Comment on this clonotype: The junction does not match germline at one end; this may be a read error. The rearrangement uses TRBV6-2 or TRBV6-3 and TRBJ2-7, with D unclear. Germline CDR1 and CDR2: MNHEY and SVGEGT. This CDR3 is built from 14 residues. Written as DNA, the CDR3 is TGTACCAGCAGTCAAGCCCTGCCCACCTACGAGCAGTACTTC. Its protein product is CTSSQALPTYEQYF.

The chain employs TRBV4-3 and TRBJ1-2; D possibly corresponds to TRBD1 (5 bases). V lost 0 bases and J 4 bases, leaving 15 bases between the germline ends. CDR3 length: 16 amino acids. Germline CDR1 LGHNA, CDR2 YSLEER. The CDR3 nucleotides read TGCGCCAGCAGCCAAGATCGTAAGGGGACGGGCTATGGCTACACCTTC. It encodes CASSQDRKGTGYGYTF.

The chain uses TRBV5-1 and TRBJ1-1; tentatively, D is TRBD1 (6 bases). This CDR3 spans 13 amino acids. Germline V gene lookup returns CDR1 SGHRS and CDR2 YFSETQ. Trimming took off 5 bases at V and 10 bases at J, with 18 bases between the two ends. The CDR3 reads CASSPDGGRGAFF. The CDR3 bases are TGCGCCAGCAGTCCTGACGGGGGGCGCGGAGCTTTCTTT. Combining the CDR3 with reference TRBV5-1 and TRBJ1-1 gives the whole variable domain KAGVTQTPRYLIKTRGQQVTLSCSPISGHRSVSWYQQTPGQGLQFLFEYFSETQRNKGNFPGRFSGRQFSNSRSEMNVSTLELGDSALYLCASSPDGGRGAFFGQGTRLTVV.

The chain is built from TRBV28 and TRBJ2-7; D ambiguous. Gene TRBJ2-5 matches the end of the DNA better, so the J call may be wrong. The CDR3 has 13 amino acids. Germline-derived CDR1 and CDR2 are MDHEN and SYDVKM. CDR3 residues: CASRSPLQETQYF. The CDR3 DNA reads TGTGCCAGCCGATCTCCCTTACAGGAGACCCAGTACTTC.

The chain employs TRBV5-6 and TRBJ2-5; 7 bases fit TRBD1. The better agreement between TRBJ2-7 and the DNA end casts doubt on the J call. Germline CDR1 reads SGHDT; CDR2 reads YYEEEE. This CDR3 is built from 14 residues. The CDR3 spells CASSLRGQPFEQYF. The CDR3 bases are TGTGCCAGCAGCTTAAGGGGGCAGCCCTTCGAGCAGTACTTC.